This section outlines one T cell receptor beta chain sequence together with its context. TCRdb re-analysed the 5' RACE reads in MiXCR, keeping a single row per CDR3 protein. The sample carries about 100,000 distinct CDR3 sequences, over 13% recorded once. The CDR3 has 12 residues. These data belong to a study of T-cell memory formation after mild COVID-19. This sequence was found in a young man who had mild COVID-19 (a few samples of this study predate the infection). Cell type and time point are not known. This sequence joins TRBV21-1 and TRBJ1-5. TRBV21-1 is a pseudogene. The sample taken for sequencing was PBMCs or a T cell subset sorted from them (not recorded which). CDR3 amino acids: CASPRGHQPQHF. The CDR3, as DNA: TGTGCCAGCCCGCGGGGTCATCAGCCCCAGCATTTT.